The 23 T cell receptor beta chains in this list originate from one sample, sequenced in a study of PD-1 blockade in classical Hodgkin lymphoma. Only in-frame clones appear in the TCRdb table, and some are missing; sequencing was by immunoSEQ multiplex PCR. The data hold nearly 25,000 clones, with about 70% observed a single time. Each and every patient relapsed after autologous stem cell transplantation, and patients got differing brentuximab vedotin exposure. Source: peripheral blood mononuclear cells (PBMCs), taken at baseline. These receptors all stem from a human donor with classical Hodgkin lymphoma.

The rearrangement links TRBV13 to TRBJ2-6, with D hard to call. This CDR3 region has 15 residues. Germline CDR1 is PRHDT and CDR2 is FYEKMQ (reference sequence). V lost 0 bases to trimming and J lost 2 bases, with 5 bases between them. CDR3 sequence reads: CASSLGVAGANVLTF. The CDR3 DNA sequence: TGTGCCAGCAGCTTAGGAGTGGCTGGGGCCAACGTCCTGACTTTC.

The count of this clone is one. This chain uses TRBV28 with TRBJ2-7; 9 bases are shared with TRBD1. V lost 5 bases, J lost 2 bases, and 4 bases stayed unmatched. The CDR3 has 14 amino acids. CDR1 MDHEN and CDR2 SYDVKM come from the germline V gene. CDR3 nucleotides: TGTGCCAGCAGTCGACAGGGGGGGACCTACGAGCAGTACTTC. Its translation is CASSRQGGTYEQYF.

The chain joins TRBV27 to TRBJ2-5; 9 bases align to TRBD1. This CDR3 has 13 amino acids. The germline V gene encodes CDR1 MNHEY and CDR2 SMNVEV (reference sequence). V lost 6 bases to trimming and J lost 4 bases; unmatched junction nucleotides: 3. CDR3 protein: CASSLDRGETQYF. The CDR3 DNA sequence: TGTGCCAGCAGCCTGGACAGGGGAGAGACCCAGTACTTC.

This clone was counted between two and nine times. The rearrangement uses TRBV15 and TRBJ1-2; D remains ambiguous. The CDR3 is 12 amino acids. V was trimmed by 2 bases and J by 6 bases, leaving 7 bases between them. Germline-derived CDR1 and CDR2 are LNHNV and YYDKDF (reference sequence). CDR3 region: CATSRWADGYTF. CDR3 in DNA: TGTGCCACCAGCAGATGGGCTGATGGCTACACCTTC.

There are a few counts of this clone. DNA for the CDR3: TGTGCCAGCAGCTTAGCGGCTACCGGGGAGCTGTTTTTT. It specifies CASSLAATGELFF. The chain couples TRBV7-8 to TRBJ2-2, with D hard to call. Germline V gene data show CDR1 as SGHVS and CDR2 as FQNEAQ. This CDR3 is 13 amino acids long. Trimming took 0 bases from V and 5 from J, leaving 4 bases between them. The full variable domain, in which reference TRBV7-8 and TRBJ2-2 provide the parts outside the CDR3, is GAGVSQSPRYKVAKRGQDVALRCDPISGHVSLFWYQQALGQGPEFLTYFQNEAQLDKSGLPSDRFFAERPEGSVSTLKIQRTQQEDSAVYLCASSLAATGELFFGEGSRLTVL.

The chain has TRBV27 and TRBJ2-1; the match to TRBD2 covers 11 bases. CDR1 and CDR2 (germline): MNHEY, SMNVEV (reference sequence). V was pared by 10 bases and J by 8 bases, with 4 bases of the junction left unmatched. The CDR3 is 12 amino acids. This CDR3 is CATSGGNYEQFF. As DNA, the CDR3 is TGTGCCACTAGCGGGGGGAATTATGAGCAGTTCTTC.

This chain joins TRBV7-8 and TRBJ1-1; D gene unclear. CDR1 is SGHVS and CDR2 is FQNEAQ in the germline V gene. V lost 6 bases to trimming and J lost 0 bases, with 8 bases between them. There are 13 residues in the CDR3. CDR3 amino acids: CASSSDVNTEAFF. The CDR3 DNA reads TGTGCCAGCAGTTCGGACGTGAACACTGAAGCTTTCTTT.

This chain links TRBV5-5 with TRBJ1-1, with D perhaps TRBD1 (5 bases). There are 15 residues in the CDR3. Looked up from germline, CDR1 is SGHKS and CDR2 is YYEKEE (reference sequence). Between the trimmed V and J ends, which lost 0 bases and 5 bases, there was a span of 14 bases. CDR3 coding DNA: TGTGCCAGCAGCTTGGAGGTGACTCGGGGGACTGAAGCTTTCTTT. The encoded protein is CASSLEVTRGTEAFF.

The chain recombines TRBV7-2 with TRBJ2-1; no clear D gene. Trimming took 2 bases from V and 4 from J, leaving 9 bases between them. The CDR3 extends over 14 amino acids. From germline, CDR1 is SGHTA and CDR2 FQGNSA. As DNA, the CDR3 is TGTGCCAGCAGCTTATTGGTCTTATACAATGAGCAGTTCTTC. It is translated as CASSLLVLYNEQFF.

V is TRBV7-9 and J is TRBJ2-5; the D gene is possibly TRBD1 (5 bases). Per the germline V gene, CDR1 is SEHNR and CDR2 is FQNEAQ (reference sequence). Trimming took 5 bases from V and 5 from J, leaving 6 bases between them. The CDR3 has 11 residues. The CDR3 is CASSPGETQYF. CDR3 coding DNA: TGTGCCAGCAGCCCAGGGGAGACCCAGTACTTC. Full variable domain (missing parts from reference TRBV7-9 and TRBJ2-5): DTGVSQNPRHKITKRGQNVTFRCDPISEHNRLYWYRQTLGQGPEFLTYFQNEAQLEKSRLLSDRFSAERPKGSFSTLEIQRTEQGDSAMYLCASSPGETQYFGPGTRLLVL.

This chain uses TRBV5-6 with TRBJ2-3; D remains unclear. This CDR3 has 14 amino acids. V was shortened by 1 base and J by 4 bases, with 10 bases between the two germline ends. Germline V CDR1 and CDR2: SGHDT, YYEEEE. CDR3: CASSLTPLPDTQYF. CDR3 sequence (DNA): TGTGCCAGCAGCTTGACTCCCCTTCCAGATACGCAGTATTTT.

This clone is medium-sized (0.01 to 0.1%) within its sample. The chain combines TRBV4-3 with TRBJ1-1; 8 bases are a match to TRBD1. Trimming removed 5 bases from V and 3 bases from J; junction bases left unmatched: 5. Germline loops: CDR1 LGHNA, CDR2 YSLEER. The CDR3 extends over 14 amino acids. CDR3 nucleotides: TGCGCCAGCAGCGTCGGACAGGGCTACACTGAAGCTTTCTTT. It codes for CASSVGQGYTEAFF.

The chain uses TRBV11-2 and TRBJ2-1, with D possibly TRBD2 on 7 matching bases. The CDR3 is 14 amino acids. Germline CDR1 SGHAT, CDR2 FQNNGV. Trimming stripped 0 bases from V and 9 bases from J, with 12 bases between. The CDR3 spells CASSLDGGASEQFF. The DNA for the CDR3 is TGTGCCAGCAGCTTAGATGGGGGGGCGAGTGAGCAGTTCTTC.

This clone is categorized as medium-sized. V is TRBV9 and J is TRBJ1-1; 7 bases agree with TRBD1. CDR1 and CDR2 (germline): SGDLS, YYNGEE. The CDR3 runs 15 residues. With V trimmed by 6 bases and J by 4 bases, 12 bases remained unmatched. CDR3 nucleotides: TGTGCCAGCACGCGACAGGGCGATGTAGGCACTGAAGCTTTCTTT. It encodes CASTRQGDVGTEAFF.

This sequence joins TRBV10-3 and TRBJ1-2; D call uncertain. V lost 0 bases, J lost 0 bases, and 14 bases lay in between. This CDR3 contains 17 residues. Germline CDR1 is ENHRY and CDR2 is SYGVKD. The CDR3 DNA is TGTGCCATCAGTGAGTCGACGTTGATAGGAGCTAACTATGGCTACACCTTC. It is translated as CAISESTLIGANYGYTF.

V is TRBV11-3 and J is TRBJ2-1; D gene ambiguous. Germline values: CDR1 SGHNT, CDR2 YENEEA. V lost 0 bases, J lost 7 bases, and 10 bases lay in between. There are 14 residues in the CDR3. The CDR3 sequence: CASSLDGPWNEQFF. DNA for the CDR3: TGTGCCAGCAGCTTAGATGGTCCGTGGAATGAGCAGTTCTTC.

The chain joins TRBV15 to TRBJ1-4, with D uncertain. The V gene lost 0 bases and the J gene lost 8 bases, with 10 bases spanning the gap. This CDR3 has 14 amino acids. Germline V lookup: CDR1 LNHNV, CDR2 YYDKDF (reference sequence). CDR3 bases: TGTGCCACCAGCAGAGACGGGGAGATCGAAAAACTGTTTTTT. Its translation: CATSRDGEIEKLFF.

This clone was counted only a few times. This chain uses TRBV7-9 with TRBJ2-7; 8 nucleotides align to TRBD2. Germline loops: CDR1 SEHNR, CDR2 FQNEAQ (reference sequence). V lost 5 bases and J lost 0; bases outside the gene matches: 3. This CDR3 has 14 residues. The CDR3 nucleotides are TGTGCCAGCAGCGCCAGCGGGAGCTCCTACGAGCAGTACTTC. Translated: CASSASGSSYEQYF.

This clone is judged medium-sized (0.01 to 0.1%). The CDR3, as DNA: TGTGCCAGCAGCTCGAGCTCCTACGAGCAGTACTTC. It encodes CASSSSSYEQYF. The V call is TRBV7-8, the J call TRBJ2-7; D ambiguous. CDR1 SGHVS and CDR2 FQNEAQ come from the germline V gene. The CDR3 runs to 12 residues. V was pared by 4 bases and J by 0 bases, with 4 bases between.

The rearrangement uses TRBV11-2 and TRBJ1-4, with D perhaps matching TRBD1 (5 bases). V lost 5 bases to trimming and J lost 10 bases, with 14 bases between them. Germline assignment: CDR1 SGHAT and CDR2 FQNNGV. CDR3 length equals 13 residues. The chain's CDR3 is CASSPTRGRKLFF. The CDR3 DNA sequence: TGTGCCAGCAGCCCAACGAGGGGAAGAAAACTGTTTTTT.

The V gene is TRBV19, the J gene TRBJ2-6; D is possibly TRBD2 (7 bases). Per the germline V gene, CDR1 is LNHDA and CDR2 is SQIVND (reference sequence). The CDR3 is 17 residues long. The V and J ends lost 5 bases and 0 bases respectively, with 14 bases between them. The DNA for the CDR3 is TGTGCCAGTAGTCTAAAAGGGGGGGTCTCTGGGGCCAACGTCCTGACTTTC. Translating gives CASSLKGGVSGANVLTF.

This chain uses TRBV7-8 with TRBJ2-2, with 7 bases lining up with TRBD1. V shed 5 bases and J 7 bases; nucleotides not matched to a gene: 13. The CDR3 covers 16 residues. The germline gives CDR1 SGHVS, CDR2 FQNEAQ. CDR3 protein: CASSRSNRGFDGELFF. As DNA, the CDR3 is TGTGCCAGCAGCCGCTCGAACAGGGGATTTGACGGGGAGCTGTTTTTT.

The chain has TRBV5-1 and TRBJ2-5; perhaps D is TRBD1 or TRBD2 (5 bases each). The CDR3 runs 14 residues. Germline values: CDR1 SGHRS, CDR2 YFSETQ. Trimming pared 3 bases from V and 3 bases from J, leaving 12 bases between. In nucleotides, the CDR3 is TGCGCCAGCAGCTCCGGGACGGAAGAAGAGACCCAGTACTTC. It yields the protein CASSSGTEEETQYF. Variable domain in full (rest from reference TRBV5-1 and TRBJ2-5): KAGVTQTPRYLIKTRGQQVTLSCSPISGHRSVSWYQQTPGQGLQFLFEYFSETQRNKGNFPGRFSGRQFSNSRSEMNVSTLELGDSALYLCASSSGTEEETQYFGPGTRLLVL.